This T cell receptor (beta chain) emerged from a study of technical replicates of blood from four donors. CDR3 length: 15 residues. The germline V gene encodes CDR1 MNHEY and CDR2 SVGAGI. V was clipped by 0 bases and J by 6 bases; unmatched bases: 7. Sequencing was performed with immunoSEQ multiplex PCR; in TCRdb, only in-frame clones are kept and a portion is missing. Of tens of thousands of clones in the sample, around 94% were seen once. The gene calls are TRBV6-5 and TRBJ1-1; 7 bases are shared with TRBD1. The sequence was obtained from a human donor in good health. Sequenced: T cells isolated from PBMCs. In nucleotides, the CDR3 is TGTGCCAGCAGTTACTCAGGGGGCGGGGTGGCTGAAGCTTTCTTT. Amino acids: CASSYSGGGVAEAFF.